One and the same sample provided the 3 T cell receptor beta chains below, sequenced in a study of blood T cell repertoires in COVID-19. The table came from immunoSEQ multiplex PCR; TCRdb's copy has only in-frame clones and leaves some out. The sample shows under 250,000 clones, about nine tenths of them seen only once. Specimen: peripheral blood. The receptors were sampled from a man under 40 with COVID-19, enrolled during active disease.

The chain combines TRBV29-1 with TRBJ2-7; TRBD1 might be the D (6 bases). This CDR3 is built from 12 residues. CDR1 is SQVTM and CDR2 is ANQGSEA in the germline V gene. Trimming removed 7 bases from V and 1 base from J, with 11 bases in between. Here the CDR3 DNA reads TGCAGCGCCTCACAGGGATCCTACGAGCAGTACTTC. It specifies CSASQGSYEQYF.

This clone was detected only once. The chain couples TRBV5-1 to TRBJ2-1, with 8 bases aligning to TRBD1. CDR3 size: 15 residues. The V segment lost 3 bases and the J segment 6 bases; nucleotides outside the gene matches: 8. The germline CDR1 and CDR2 sequences are SGHRS and YFSETQ. CDR3 residues: CASSYRDRSTNEQFF. The CDR3 region has the DNA TGCGCCAGCAGCTACCGGGACAGGAGTACCAATGAGCAGTTCTTC.

This clone has only one observation. V usage is TRBV7-2 and J usage is TRBJ2-5; tentatively, D is TRBD1 (6 bases). The V end lost 4 bases, the J end lost 1 base, and 13 bases lay between the germline ends. The CDR3 totals 15 residues. CDR1 is SGHTA and CDR2 is FQGNSA in the germline V gene. The CDR3 is CASSSQGWAQETQYF. In DNA, the CDR3 is TGTGCCAGCAGCTCTCAGGGGTGGGCCCAAGAGACCCAGTACTTC.